This TCR beta chain was retrieved from a study of molecular identifiers for immune sequencing clone quantification (dated by TCRdb to 2017 to 2018). Broadly, across the study: For a replicate experiment, RNA from roughly 20,000 or 100,000 naive CD8 T cells was divided into five aliquots, of which four were sequenced. This methods study benchmarked molecular-identifier clustering-based TCR repertoire sequencing (MIDCIRS) and TCR RNA copy counting, using CD8 T cells to do so.

Library creation used PCR. The sequencer was a NextSeq 500. Bulk TCR libraries were prepared as previously described, using TCR primers listed in Table S5. Total RNA was purified with the Qiagen AllPrep DNA/RNA kit. Before analysis, reads from multiple sequencing runs of the same library were pooled. Concerning the study's data processing: Only reads with exact TCR constant sequence were kept, trimmed to 150 nt, and grouped by their 12-nt molecular barcodes. Within each barcode group, reads were sub-clustered at a 15% Levenshtein threshold, and quality-weighted consensus sequences were built per RNA molecule. Non-functional sequences were removed, as were lower-count sequences one edit away from another. Based on a fit of two negative binomial distributions, barcode sub-clusters having less than 20% of the maximum read count were discarded. TCRdb trimmed public reads at Q25 via fastp, called clones via MiXCR and kept in-frame beta chains. One record per CDR3 amino acid sequence lists the most common genes and DNA. TCRdb assigned the V and J calls; the authors' analysis was not used. This sample gives 300,000 to 400,000 distinct CDR3 sequences in total; under 25% of them show up just once. 0.74% of the sample rests with the top ten.

Libraries of naive CD8 T cells were built from about 19,000 to 1,100,000 sorted cells, with 10%, 30% or 50% of the purified RNA used. Naive CD8 T cells were FACS-sorted as CD8+CD4-CCR7+CD45RA+ on a BD FACSAria II into RLT Plus buffer. Under 11 TCR copies' worth of Jurkat RNA were spiked into roughly 18,000-1,000,000 naive CD8 T cell samples to test detection sensitivity. CD8 T cells were enriched using RosetteSep CD8+ T Cell Enrichment Cocktail and Ficoll-Paque, and the enriched cells then underwent ACK red cell lysis. The paper as a whole reports these results and caveats: A single cell's worth of spiked-in Jurkat TCR RNA was reported detectable even among one million naive CD8 T cells. Without barcode sub-clustering, chimeric consensus sequences inflated TCR diversity; chimeras reached as high as 47%. In CMV-specific effector cells, clones with more than 20 RNA copies contained over 99% of molecules, whereas in naive cells such clones contained under 1% of molecules. The naive libraries included spiked-in Jurkat TCR RNA (10 copies' worth), and this Jurkat TCR RNA is not part of the donor repertoire. Identical TCR molecules sharing a barcode could cause highly expanded clone sizes to be underestimated. Modeling indicated roughly 3.2 TCR RNA copies recovered per cell, compared with about 10 by digital PCR, which implies a capture efficiency of around 30%.

The CDR3 measures 14 amino acids from cysteine to phenylalanine. Of all the DNA, just the CDR3 is kept, 42 bases in frame from base 1. CDR1 MGHRA and CDR2 YSYEKL are derived from the germline V gene. Cut back by 2 bases and 6 bases, the V and J ends lie 14 bases apart. This clonotype was recorded a few times. The antigen it recognizes is unknown. It has no much larger one-base neighbor in the sample; base qualities were not kept. The clonotype originates from a human donor in good health. Some libraries in this study had Jurkat cell RNA spiked in. This receptor chain uses TRBV4-1 and TRBJ2-7; the D gene cannot be resolved reliably. Sequences were obtained from naive CD8+ T cells from blood, with Jurkat cell RNA spiked in. Per the publication, the cell subset or site label means: FACS-sorted CD8+CD4-CCR7+CD45RA+ naive T cells. The CDR3 sequence is CASSQRVLPGEQYF. The DNA sequence reads TGCGCCAGCAGCCAACGGGTACTCCCCGGCGAGCAGTACTTC.